This TCR beta chain was identified in a study of cytomegalovirus exposure and HLA in healthy donors. PCR employed 60 Vbeta and 13 Jbeta primers. TCRdb's table, derived via immunoSEQ multiplex PCR, lists solely in-frame clones and lacks some. The sample lists about 150,000 clones, more than 70% occurring once. As for the donors, each was a healthy bone marrow donor. CDR3 length equals 12 residues. The germline CDR1 and CDR2 sequences are SGHRS and YFSETQ. Trimming stripped 7 bases from V and 11 bases from J, with 18 bases between. This clonotype was sampled from a woman aged 35 to 49 in good health and CMV-seropositive. The gene calls are TRBV5-1 and TRBJ2-5; D is unclear. The source material was PBMCs. This chain's CDR3 is CASSPPSNQQYF. The CDR3 nucleotides read TGCGCCAGCTCCCCCCCTAGTAACCAGCAGTACTTC.